These 14 T cell receptor beta chains share one sample of origin, sequenced in a study of cytomegalovirus exposure and HLA in healthy donors. With 60 Vbeta and 13 Jbeta primers, the PCR was carried out. TCRdb keeps only in-frame clones here, not all; method: immunoSEQ multiplex PCR. The sample yields approximately 82,000 clones, approximately 65% seen once. The sequenced sample was PBMCs. These receptor sequences come from a woman between 25 and 40 years old in good health and CMV-seropositive.

In regard to this clone: Other nucleotide sequences in the sample specify the same CDR3. The chain recombines TRBV5-1 with TRBJ1-1, with 9 bases aligning to TRBD1. Germline lookup yields CDR1 SGHRS and CDR2 YFSETQ. The CDR3 sequence is 14 residues long. V lost 0 bases, J lost 4 bases, and 1 base stayed unmatched. The CDR3 bases are TGCGCCAGCAGCTTGGGACAGGGGGGCACTGAAGCTTTCTTT. Translation gives CASSLGQGGTEAFF.

The chain recombines TRBV29-1 with TRBJ2-1, with 11 bases that match TRBD2. CDR1 and CDR2 (germline): SQVTM, ANQGSEA. The CDR3 is made up of 15 amino acids. The V and J ends lost 2 bases and 6 bases, in that order; junction bases with no gene match: 6. This CDR3 reads CSVEPTSGGPNEQFF. DNA of the CDR3: TGCAGCGTTGAACCTACTAGCGGGGGACCCAATGAGCAGTTCTTC.

This clone was counted a single time. This chain connects TRBV14 to TRBJ2-2; D is ambiguous. Germline-derived CDR1 and CDR2 are SGHDN and FVKESK. Trimming removed 1 base at V and 1 base at J, with 10 bases between. This CDR3 is built from 16 residues. CDR3 residues: CASSQAITVNTGELFF. Here the CDR3 DNA reads TGTGCCAGCAGCCAAGCGATAACAGTGAACACCGGGGAGCTGTTTTTT. The complete variable domain, with remaining parts taken from reference TRBV14 and TRBJ2-2, reads EAGVTQFPSHSVIEKGQTVTLRCDPISGHDNLYWYRRVMGKEIKFLLHFVKESKQDESGMPNNRFLAERTGGTYSTLKVQPAELEDSGVYFCASSQAITVNTGELFFGEGSRLTVL.

Comments on this clone: An end of the junction does not agree with germline; a read error may underlie this. The chain carries TRBV7-9 and TRBJ2-1; TRBD1 matches at 8 bases. CDR1 and CDR2 from the germline V gene are SEHNR and FQNEAQ (reference sequence). The CDR3 consists of 16 residues. CDR3 residues: CSSSALTGGFLDEQFF. As DNA, the CDR3 is TGTTCCAGCAGCGCGTTAACAGGGGGATTTCTGGATGAGCAGTTCTTC.

The rearrangement links TRBV5-6 to TRBJ1-5, with unresolved D. Germline-derived CDR1 and CDR2 are SGHDT and YYEEEE. V was pared by 7 bases and J by 3 bases, with 14 bases between. The CDR3 is 14 residues long. Here the CDR3 reads CASASEGVNQPQHF. The CDR3 coding sequence is TGTGCCAGCGCATCAGAGGGAGTCAATCAGCCCCAGCATTTT.

The DNA for the CDR3 is TGCGCCAGCAGCACCGGGACAGGGGGCCTTGGCTACACCTTC. Encoded protein: CASSTGTGGLGYTF. The chain combines TRBV5-1 with TRBJ1-2; TRBD1 matches 12 bases. V gave up 4 bases and J gave up 7 bases; unmatched junction bases: 5. In germline, CDR1 is SGHRS, CDR2 YFSETQ. CDR3 size: 14 residues.

This sequence joins TRBV7-2 and TRBJ2-7, with D possibly being TRBD2 (6 bases). This CDR3 spans 14 amino acids. Trimming removed 5 bases at V and 4 bases at J, with 15 bases between. Germline CDR1 SGHTA, CDR2 FQGNSA. The CDR3 region has the DNA TGTGCCAGCAGCCGAAATAGCGGAGGATACGAGCAGTACTTC. It specifies CASSRNSGGYEQYF.

In its sample, this clone was seen a few times. The rearrangement links TRBV9 to TRBJ2-1; D remains unclear. The CDR3 is 14 residues long. Germline V gene sequence: CDR1 SGDLS, CDR2 YYNGEE. The V end was cut by 0 bases, the J end by 0 bases, with 4 bases between. The CDR3, as DNA: TGTGCCAGCAGCGTAGTAAACTCCTACAATGAGCAGTTCTTC. Its translation is CASSVVNSYNEQFF.

The chain combines TRBV4-2 with TRBJ1-3, with 9 bases aligning to TRBD1. Germline V CDR1 and CDR2: LGHNA, YNFKEQ. The junction had 5 bases not matched to a gene; V was cut back by 4 bases and J by 1 base. CDR3 size: 16 residues. The CDR3, as DNA: TGTGCCAGCAGCCTTCGGACAGGGGATTCTGGAAACACCATATATTTT. Amino acid sequence: CASSLRTGDSGNTIYF.

The chain couples TRBV7-9 to TRBJ1-2, with D perhaps TRBD1 (6 bases). This CDR3 spans 13 amino acids. Germline V gives CDR1 SEHNR, CDR2 FQNEAQ (reference sequence). Trimming shortened V by 0 bases and J by 4 bases, and 6 bases separated the two germline ends. DNA for the CDR3: TGTGCCAGCAGCTTAGCAGGGGGCTATGGCTACACCTTC. It yields the protein CASSLAGGYGYTF. Supplemented by reference TRBV7-9 and TRBJ1-2, the full variable domain reads DTGVSQNPRHKITKRGQNVTFRCDPISEHNRLYWYRQTLGQGPEFLTYFQNEAQLEKSRLLSDRFSAERPKGSFSTLEIQRTEQGDSAMYLCASSLAGGYGYTFGSGTRLTVV.

This clone has a handful of counts. This chain links TRBV27 with TRBJ1-2, with 10 bases that match TRBD1. The V gene end was trimmed by 7 bases and the J gene end by 10 bases; junction bases not matched to a gene: 3. The CDR3 has 11 amino acids. Germline V gives CDR1 MNHEY, CDR2 SMNVEV (reference sequence). The CDR3 DNA reads as TGTGCCAGCAAAGGGACAGGGGTCTACACCTTC. Its translation is CASKGTGVYTF.

The rearrangement joins TRBV19 to TRBJ2-7, with D possibly matching TRBD1 (5 bases). Germline CDR1 LNHDA, CDR2 SQIVND (reference sequence). The CDR3 loop spans 14 amino acids. Trimming removed 3 bases from V and 0 bases from J, with 9 bases in between. CDR3 in DNA: TGTGCCAGTAGTATTGGGGCAGTCTCCTACGAGCAGTACTTC. Amino acid sequence: CASSIGAVSYEQYF.

The chain is built from TRBV7-8 and TRBJ2-3; a possible D gene is TRBD1 (6 bases). CDR3 length: 16 residues. Germline-derived CDR1 and CDR2 are SGHVS and FQNEAQ. Trimming removed 5 bases from V and 4 bases from J, with 19 bases in between. CDR3 region: CASSPSTGSPSDTQYF. CDR3 nucleotide sequence: TGTGCCAGCAGCCCCTCTACAGGGTCCCCCTCAGATACGCAGTATTTT.

The chain uses TRBV19 and TRBJ1-5; D possibly corresponds to TRBD1 (6 bases). Germline V gene data show CDR1 as LNHDA and CDR2 as SQIVND (reference sequence). The CDR3 totals 13 residues. V lost 8 bases, J lost 7 bases, and 15 bases lay in between. CDR3 in amino acids: CASGDRIGQPQHF. The CDR3 nucleotides are TGTGCCAGTGGTGACAGGATCGGGCAGCCCCAGCATTTT.